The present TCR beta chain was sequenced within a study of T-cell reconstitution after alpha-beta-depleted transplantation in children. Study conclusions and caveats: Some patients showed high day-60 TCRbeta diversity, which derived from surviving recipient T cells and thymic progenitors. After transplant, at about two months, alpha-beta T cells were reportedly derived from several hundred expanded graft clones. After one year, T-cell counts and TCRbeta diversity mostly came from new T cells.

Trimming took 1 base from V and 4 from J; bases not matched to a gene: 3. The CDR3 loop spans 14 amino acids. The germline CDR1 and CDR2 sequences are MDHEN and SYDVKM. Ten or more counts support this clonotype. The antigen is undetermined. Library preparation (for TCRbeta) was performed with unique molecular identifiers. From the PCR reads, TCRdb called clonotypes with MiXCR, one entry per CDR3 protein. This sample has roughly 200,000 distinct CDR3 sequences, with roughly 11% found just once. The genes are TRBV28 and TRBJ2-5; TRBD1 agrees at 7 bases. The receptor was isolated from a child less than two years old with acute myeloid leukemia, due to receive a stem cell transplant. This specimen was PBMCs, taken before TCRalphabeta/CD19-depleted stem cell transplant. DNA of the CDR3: TGTGCCAGCAGTTTATCAGGGACAGTAGAGACCCAGTACTTC. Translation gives CASSLSGTVETQYF.